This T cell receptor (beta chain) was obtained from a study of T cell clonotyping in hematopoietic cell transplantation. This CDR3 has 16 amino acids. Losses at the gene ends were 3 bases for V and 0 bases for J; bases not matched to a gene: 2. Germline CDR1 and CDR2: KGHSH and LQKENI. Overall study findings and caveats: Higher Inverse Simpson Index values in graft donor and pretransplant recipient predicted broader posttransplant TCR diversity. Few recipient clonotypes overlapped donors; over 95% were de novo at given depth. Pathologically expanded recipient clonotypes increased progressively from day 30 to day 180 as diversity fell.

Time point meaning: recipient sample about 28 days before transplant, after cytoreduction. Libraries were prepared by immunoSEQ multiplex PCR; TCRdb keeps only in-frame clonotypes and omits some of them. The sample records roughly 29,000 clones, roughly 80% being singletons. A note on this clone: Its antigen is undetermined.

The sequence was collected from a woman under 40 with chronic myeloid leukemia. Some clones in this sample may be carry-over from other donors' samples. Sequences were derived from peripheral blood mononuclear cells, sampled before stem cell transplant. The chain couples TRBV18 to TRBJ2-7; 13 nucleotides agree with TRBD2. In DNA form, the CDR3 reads TGTGCCAGCTCACCTAGACTAGCGGGGGGCTCCTACGAGCAGTACTTC. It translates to CASSPRLAGGSYEQYF. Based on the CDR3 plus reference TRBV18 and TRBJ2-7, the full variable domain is NAGVMQNPRHLVRRRGQEARLRCSPMKGHSHVYWYRQLPEEGLKFMVYLQKENIIDESGMPKERFSAEFPKEGPSILRIQQVVRGDSAAYFCASSPRLAGGSYEQYFGPGTRLTVT.